The T cell receptor (beta chain) described here comes from a study of molecular identifiers for immune sequencing clone quantification (dated by TCRdb to the late 2010s). Study-wide context: For a replicate experiment, RNA from around 18,000 or 91,000 naive CD8 T cells was divided into five aliquots, and four of the five aliquots were sequenced. This methods study benchmarked molecular-identifier clustering-based TCR repertoire sequencing (MIDCIRS) and TCR RNA copy counting, using CD8 T cells to do so.

To prepare the library, PCR was applied. The instrument was an Illumina HiSeq 4000. Bulk TCR libraries were generated as previously described, with the TCR primers listed in Table S5 used. Total RNA was purified with the Qiagen AllPrep DNA/RNA kit. Reads from multiple sequencing runs of the same library were pooled before analysis. On the study's bioinformatics: Reads were retained only if the reads had an exact TCR constant sequence, and the retained reads were trimmed to 150 nt and grouped according to their 12-nt molecular barcodes. Reads in each barcode group were sub-clustered using a 15% Levenshtein threshold, and a quality-weighted consensus sequence was built for each RNA molecule. Non-functional sequences were discarded, and so were lower-count sequences lying one edit away from another sequence. Based on a fit of two negative binomial distributions, barcode sub-clusters having less than 20% of the maximum read count were discarded. The public reads were quality trimmed at Q25 with fastp and then assembled into clones with MiXCR by TCRdb, keeping productive beta chains. CDR3 protein sequences are deduplicated, and each keeps its most common genes and DNA. The V and J calls and clone size are TCRdb's, not the authors'. For this sample the table gives 550,000 to 750,000 distinct CDR3 sequences, of which roughly 21% were detected only once. The biggest ten clones account for roughly 0.83% of the sample.

V drops 2 bases and J drops 4 bases, leaving 15 bases in between. There are 15 amino acids in the CDR3, from cysteine to phenylalanine inclusive. Only the CDR3 DNA is retained, 45 bases long and in frame from the first base. The germline V gene specifies MNHNS as CDR1 and SASEGT as CDR2. Naive CD8 T cell libraries were made from approximately 20,000 to 1,000,000 sorted cells using 10%, 30% or 50% of purified RNA. Naive CD8 T cells were FACS-sorted as CD8+CD4-CCR7+CD45RA+ on a BD FACSAria II into RLT Plus buffer. To test detection sensitivity, Jurkat RNA equal to over nine TCR copies was added to samples of about 17,000-1,100,000 naive CD8 T cells. CD8 T cells were enriched using RosetteSep CD8+ T Cell Enrichment Cocktail and Ficoll-Paque, and the enriched cells then underwent ACK red cell lysis. What the research found in general, with its limitations: Highly expanded clone sizes could be underestimated if identical TCR molecules share a barcode. When barcode sub-clustering was not used, chimeric consensus sequences inflated TCR diversity, with chimeras reaching as high as 47%. Clones above 20 RNA copies held over 98% of molecules in CMV-specific effector cells but under 1% in naive cells. Modeling estimated 3 to 3.5 recovered TCR RNA copies per cell, compared with about ten by digital PCR, which implies 30% to 35% capture efficiency. Spiked-in Jurkat TCR RNA equal to a single cell's worth was reported to be detectable even within 1,200,000 naive CD8 T cells. Spiked-in Jurkat TCR RNA (roughly 10 copies' worth), which is not part of the donor repertoire, was contained in the naive libraries.

This clonotype came up many times. Its antigen specificity is not known. No much larger clonotype is one base removed from it; base qualities were not supplied. The sample comprised naive CD8+ T cells from blood, with Jurkat cell RNA spiked in. The cell subset or site tag for this specimen amounts to: FACS-sorted CD8+CD4-CCR7+CD45RA+ naive T cells. This receptor was identified in a human donor in good health. Some libraries in this study had Jurkat cell RNA spiked in. The sequence joins TRBV6-1 to TRBJ2-7; the D segment cannot be called with confidence. In nucleotide form, the sequence is TGTGCCAGCAGTGAAATTGTGGGGTACGGATACGAGCAGTACTTC. It is translated as CASSEIVGYGYEQYF.